Given below is one T cell receptor (beta chain) in context. Data came from immunoSEQ multiplex PCR; TCRdb stores just in-frame clones and leaves some out. The data show roughly 160,000 clones, around 89% seen once. The record originates from a study of radiation and T cells in renal cell carcinoma. Time point defined: blood 4 weeks post-SBRT, at nephrectomy. Indicated treatment: 15 Gy SBRT to primary tumor, nephrectomy 4 weeks later. Nephrectomy followed 15 Gy stereotactic body radiation by 4 weeks. Serial blood draws occurred at baseline and 2 and 4 weeks post-SBRT. The tumor was a clear cell renal cell carcinoma. CDR1 is MNHEY, CDR2 SVGAGI, per germline. The CDR3 is 14 amino acids. Trimming at V came to 6 bases and at J to 4 bases, leaving 7 bases not matched to a gene.

J is TRBJ1-2 and V is TRBV6-5; TRBD1 matches 8 bases. The sequencing here drew on blood, taken from a patient whose treatment included radiotherapy and nephrectomy. This clonotype was obtained from a woman aged 45-59 years with renal cell carcinoma. This CDR3 is CASRTDREVYGYTF. Here the CDR3 DNA reads TGTGCCAGCAGAACGGACAGGGAGGTCTATGGCTACACCTTC.